This TCR beta chain was captured by sequencing in a study of blood T cell repertoires in COVID-19. Across the whole study: Sites in the United States, Italy and Spain provided acute and convalescent COVID-19 samples.

In germline, CDR1 is MGHRA, CDR2 YSYEKL. CDR3 length equals 14 residues. Trimming shortened V by 6 bases and J by 0 bases, and 12 bases separated the two germline ends. Clones were read by immunoSEQ multiplex PCR, and TCRdb kept only the in-frame ones, dropping some. The sample has roughly 170,000 clones, approximately 81% seen once. The table lists this clone with a few counts. This sequence was found in a woman aged 50 to 60 with COVID-19, enrolled during active disease. The sample taken for sequencing was peripheral blood. J is TRBJ2-7 and V is TRBV4-1; unclear D gene. The CDR3 nucleotides are TGCGCCAGCAGACATGACTTAAGCTCCTACGAGCAGTACTTC. Its protein product is CASRHDLSSYEQYF.